This T cell receptor beta chain was sequenced during a study of identical twins. The CDR3 contains 14 residues. CDR1 is SGHRS and CDR2 is YFSETQ in the germline V gene. V lost 4 bases to trimming and J lost 7 bases, with 17 bases between them. TCRdb called the 5' RACE reads again in MiXCR, with one record for every CDR3 protein. The repertoire includes a few hundred thousand distinct CDR3 sequences, about 16% of them detected once, and 0.44% sits in the top ten. These data were also filed under a second study, of yellow fever vaccine responses in identical twins.

The V gene is TRBV5-1, the J gene TRBJ1-1; maybe TRBD1 (6 bases). The TCR comes from a woman under 30 in good health. Sequencing input: CD4+ T cells sorted from blood. The CDR3 coding sequence is TGCGCCAGCAGCGAAGACAGGCCCCGGGGTGAAGCTTTCTTT. It is translated as CASSEDRPRGEAFF.